The rows below give T cell receptor beta chains drawn from one sample of a study of T cell changes during pregnancy in multiple sclerosis. Produced via immunoSEQ multiplex PCR; TCRdb's table is partial and in-frame only. This table holds about 50,000 clones, 80% to 95% found once. The sequencing used CD4+ T cells from peripheral blood mononuclear cells, collected in the third trimester of pregnancy. These receptors came from a female donor with multiple sclerosis, enrolled in a pregnancy study. Both conserved end residues are part of each CDR3. The order of the fields is clone size, D gene, J gene, CDR3 length, V gene, CDR3 DNA, CDR3 protein. D genes are given only for firm matches. Only part of the rows carry a size: once, few, many, or a class if the clone is expanded.

size: .; D: .; J: TRBJ2-7; length: 17; V: TRBV27; DNA: TGTGCCAGCAGTCGCCCCATCGGACACGGAAGCTCCTACGAGCAGTACTTC; CDR3: CASSRPIGHGSSYEQYF
size: .; D: .; J: TRBJ1-6; length: 13; V: TRBV11-3; DNA: TGTGCCAGCGCGGACAGCCTCAATTCACCCCTCCACTTT; CDR3: CASADSLNSPLHF
size: .; D: TRBD1; J: TRBJ1-5; length: 16; V: TRBV30; DNA: TGTGCCTGGAGTGGGGACAGGGGGCTTATCAATCAGCCCCAGCATTTT; CDR3: CAWSGDRGLINQPQHF
size: .; D: TRBD2; J: TRBJ2-7; length: 15; V: TRBV7-6; DNA: TGTGCCAGCAGCCCGACGCCGGGGGGAGCCAACGAGCAGTACTTC; CDR3: CASSPTPGGANEQYF
size: .; D: .; J: TRBJ2-7; length: 14; V: TRBV4-1; DNA: TGCGCCAGCAGCCAAGGGCGGGGGCCCTACGAGCAGTACTTC; CDR3: CASSQGRGPYEQYF
size: .; D: .; J: TRBJ2-7; length: 15; V: TRBV7-2; DNA: TGTGCCAGCAGCTTTTCTGGGGCACCCTACTACGAGCAGTACTTC; CDR3: CASSFSGAPYYEQYF
size: once; D: .; J: TRBJ1-2; length: 12; V: TRBV9; DNA: TGTGCCAGCAGCGGAACAGAATATGGCTACACCTTC; CDR3: CASSGTEYGYTF
size: once; D: .; J: TRBJ1-1; length: 16; V: TRBV18; DNA: TGTGCCAGCTCACCACCTGGGCGGGCGGGATACACTGAAGCTTTCTTT; CDR3: CASSPPGRAGYTEAFF
size: once; D: TRBD2; J: TRBJ2-2; length: 15; V: TRBV7-7; DNA: TGTGCCAGCAGCTTAGGGGGGGGAAACACCGGGGAGCTGTTTTTT; CDR3: CASSLGGGNTGELFF
size: .; D: TRBD1; J: TRBJ1-1; length: 16; V: TRBV7-8; DNA: TGTGCCAGCAGCTTACGAGACAGGGGCTTCAACACTGAAGCTTTCTTT; CDR3: CASSLRDRGFNTEAFF
size: .; D: .; J: TRBJ2-2; length: 12; V: TRBV29-1; DNA: TGCGGGGCGGGGAGTTGGACCGGGGAGCTGTTTTTT; CDR3: CGAGSWTGELFF